This T cell receptor (beta chain) was captured by sequencing in a study of blood T cell repertoires in COVID-19. Turning to the study itself: There were acute and convalescent COVID-19 samples, and they came from the United States, Italy and Spain. In each case, the material was cDNA or gDNA derived from T cells, B-cell-depleted T cells, or PBMCs.

In the source study's methods: Researchers report that nucleated cell counts were estimated from reference gene primer amplification. Produced via immunoSEQ multiplex PCR; TCRdb's table is partial and in-frame only. V and J calls and clone size are copied from that table; D and trimming were computed from the DNA. The table shows under 300,000 clones, with 82% occurring only once. The sample taken for sequencing was peripheral blood. The origin of this receptor is a woman aged 55-70 years with active or convalescent COVID-19.

The CDR3 region has the DNA TGTGCCAGCAGCGCACCGAAGACAGAAAACTATGGCTACACCTTC. It yields the protein CASSAPKTENYGYTF. The gene calls are TRBV9 and TRBJ1-2, with D perhaps TRBD1 (5 bases). Germline V lookup: CDR1 SGDLS, CDR2 YYNGEE. The V gene lost 3 bases and the J gene lost 2 bases, with 14 bases spanning the gap. There are 15 residues in the CDR3.